This T cell receptor (beta chain) appears in the sequencing data of a study of OX40 agonist ivuxolimab in advanced cancers. Findings and caveats of the study: At doses 0.1 to 3.0 mg/kg, CD4+ and CD8+ clones expanded. Also present in some nonresponders was a low level of normalized T-cell clonal expansion.

V lost 4 bases and J lost 0, with 10 bases in between. This CDR3 region has 15 residues. Per germline, CDR1 SGHNT and CDR2 YYREEE (reference sequence). Turning to this clone: The antigen remains undetermined.

The table came from immunoSEQ multiplex PCR; TCRdb's copy has only in-frame clones and leaves some out. The table includes tens of thousands of clones, approximately 89% detected once. The source material was CD4+ or CD8+ T cells sorted from blood, sampled in a trial of the OX40 agonist ivuxolimab. The clonotype comes from an adult with an advanced solid tumor such as melanoma, head and neck, liver or kidney cancer. The chain combines TRBV5-4 with TRBJ1-4; D remains ambiguous. The DNA of the CDR3 is TGTGCCAGCAGCGAGGTCAGAGCAACTAATGAAAAACTGTTTTTT. Encoded protein: CASSEVRATNEKLFF.